Below are 32 T cell receptor beta chains sequenced from a single sample in a study of blood T cell repertoires in COVID-19. Only in-frame clones appear in the TCRdb table, and some are missing; sequencing was by immunoSEQ multiplex PCR. Among some 150,000 clones listed, approximately 86% were seen once. Material: peripheral blood. The receptors were sampled from a woman between 40 and 55 years old with active or convalescent COVID-19.

The V gene is TRBV11-3, the J gene TRBJ2-3; 10 bases line up with TRBD2. Germline V gives CDR1 SGHNT, CDR2 YENEEA. V was clipped by 5 bases and J by 0 bases; unmatched bases: 14. The CDR3 has 19 residues. This CDR3 is CASSQGVTSGPLSTDTQYF. The CDR3 DNA follows: TGTGCCAGCAGCCAAGGAGTGACTAGCGGGCCCCTTAGCACAGATACGCAGTATTTT.

The rearrangement links TRBV6-6 to TRBJ2-1; 10 bases line up with TRBD1. J was trimmed by 2 bases and V by 5 bases; bases with no gene match: 9. This CDR3 comprises 17 residues. CDR1 and CDR2 (germline): MNHNY, SVGAGI (reference sequence). The CDR3 sequence is CASSPSGTGAPYNEQFF. CDR3 nucleotides: TGTGCCAGCAGTCCTTCCGGGACAGGGGCTCCCTACAATGAGCAGTTCTTC.

This clone occurred a few times. The rearrangement joins TRBV18 to TRBJ1-1; possible D gene TRBD1, 5 bases. This CDR3 is 15 amino acids long. Germline CDR1 is KGHSH and CDR2 is LQKENI. The V end lost 6 bases, the J end lost 1 base, and 15 bases lay between the germline ends. CDR3 coding DNA: TGTGCCAGCTCGACCAGGGTAGAAGGGAACACTGAAGCTTTCTTT. It specifies CASSTRVEGNTEAFF.

In its sample, this clone was seen once. The chain has TRBV6-5 and TRBJ1-3; D gene unclear. With 0 bases removed from V and 4 bases from J, the gap between germline ends came to 7 bases. CDR1 and CDR2 (germline): MNHEY, SVGAGI. The CDR3 runs to 14 residues. CDR3 sequence (DNA): TGTGCCAGCAGTTACTCGGAGGCGGGAAACACCATATATTTT. Protein product: CASSYSEAGNTIYF.

The rearrangement joins TRBV10-3 to TRBJ2-7, with D tentatively TRBD2 (6 bases). Trimming stripped 2 bases from V and 1 base from J, with 9 bases between. The germline gives CDR1 ENHRY, CDR2 SYGVKD. The CDR3 contains 14 residues. The CDR3 DNA reads TGTGCCATCAGTGAGACTAGCTATTCCTACGAGCAGTACTTC. It codes for CAISETSYSYEQYF.

This sequence joins TRBV28 and TRBJ1-3, with D hard to call. Between the trimmed V and J ends, which lost 3 bases and 0 bases, there was a span of 18 bases. CDR1 and CDR2 (germline): MDHEN, SYDVKM. The CDR3 spans 18 residues. This CDR3 is CASSLAGAPVTSGNTIYF. The CDR3 region has the DNA TGTGCCAGCAGTTTGGCCGGAGCCCCGGTCACCTCTGGAAACACCATATATTTT.

The genes are TRBV18 and TRBJ2-1; 8 bases are a match to TRBD2. V was pared by 3 bases and J by 16 bases, with 14 bases of the junction left unmatched. Germline CDR1 is KGHSH and CDR2 is LQKENI. CDR3 length: 14 residues. DNA for the CDR3: TGTGCCAGCTCACCCCGGGTTAGCGGGACTGGCGGATTCTTC. Translated, it gives CASSPRVSGTGGFF. The complete variable domain, with remaining parts taken from reference TRBV18 and TRBJ2-1, reads NAGVMQNPRHLVRRRGQEARLRCSPMKGHSHVYWYRQLPEEGLKFMVYLQKENIIDESGMPKERFSAEFPKEGPSILRIQQVVRGDSAAYFCASSPRVSGTGGFFGPGTRLTVL.

The chain carries TRBV28 and TRBJ1-2, with D hard to call. Germline V gene data show CDR1 as MDHEN and CDR2 as SYDVKM. CDR3 size: 11 residues. V was trimmed by 5 bases and J by 8 bases, leaving 9 bases between them. The CDR3 protein is CASSPLEGYTF. DNA for the CDR3: TGTGCCAGCAGTCCTCTGGAGGGCTACACCTTC.

The chain combines TRBV7-2 with TRBJ2-5; 10 bases line up with TRBD1. Trimming removed 5 bases from V and 9 bases from J; junction bases left unmatched: 6. Germline V gives CDR1 SGHTA, CDR2 FQGNSA. The CDR3 covers 13 residues. The CDR3 DNA reads TGTGCCAGCAGCCCGGACAGGGGGGAGGCCCAGTACTTC. This sequence encodes CASSPDRGEAQYF.

The rearrangement links TRBV28 to TRBJ1-1; no definite D call. V lost 7 bases and J 5 bases, leaving 14 bases between the germline ends. The CDR3 has 13 residues. From germline, CDR1 is MDHEN and CDR2 SYDVKM. The CDR3 sequence is CASTARATTEAFF. CDR3 nucleotide sequence: TGTGCCAGCACCGCGAGGGCCACTACTGAAGCTTTCTTT.

The gene calls are TRBV3-1 (or the pseudogene TRBV3-2) and TRBJ2-7; the match to TRBD2 covers 7 bases. Losses at the gene ends were 2 bases for V and 7 bases for J; bases not matched to a gene: 8. Germline CDR1 LGHDT, CDR2 YNNKEL (reference sequence). The CDR3 loop spans 14 amino acids. CDR3 region: CASSQFLGGREQYF. CDR3 nucleotides: TGTGCCAGCAGCCAATTTCTGGGGGGGAGGGAGCAGTACTTC.

The V call is TRBV5-1, the J call TRBJ1-1; unclear D gene. The length of the CDR3 is 14 residues. The V and J ends lost 0 bases and 0 bases respectively, with 6 bases between them. In germline, CDR1 is SGHRS, CDR2 YFSETQ. CDR3 residues: CASSLAEMNTEAFF. The CDR3 bases are TGCGCCAGCAGCTTGGCCGAGATGAACACTGAAGCTTTCTTT.

The chain recombines TRBV5-1 with TRBJ1-1; D is possibly TRBD1 (5 bases). This CDR3 has 15 amino acids. Trimming left V 0 bases short and J 5 bases short, with 14 bases between. Germline assignment: CDR1 SGHRS and CDR2 YFSETQ. The chain's CDR3 is CASSLAGRANTEAFF. CDR3 nucleotides: TGCGCCAGCAGCTTGGCCGGCAGGGCGAATACTGAAGCTTTCTTT.

The V call is TRBV18, the J call TRBJ1-2; TRBD1 matches at 7 bases. Germline CDR1 is KGHSH and CDR2 is LQKENI. The CDR3 spans 13 residues. Trimming took 3 bases from V and 4 from J; bases not matched to a gene: 2. CDR3 amino acids: CASSPPGGYGYTF. CDR3 coding DNA: TGTGCCAGCTCACCCCCAGGGGGCTATGGCTACACCTTC.

This chain connects TRBV6-4 to TRBJ2-2; 7 nucleotides match TRBD2. The trim removed 0 bases at V and 7 bases at J, leaving 8 bases unmatched. The V gene's germline CDR1 is MRHNA and CDR2 SNTAGT. The CDR3 spans 16 residues. The CDR3 is CASSDSAGSNHGELFF. The DNA for the CDR3 is TGTGCCAGCAGTGACTCAGCGGGGTCGAATCACGGGGAGCTGTTTTTT.

The chain combines TRBV10-2 with TRBJ2-2; 7 bases are a match to TRBD2. Trimming took 5 bases from V and 4 from J; bases not matched to a gene: 10. Germline CDR1 and CDR2: WSHSY and SAAADI. The length of the CDR3 is 16 residues. The CDR3 nucleotides are TGCGCCAGCAGTCGAGCTAGCGGTGCGGCCACCGGGGAGCTGTTTTTT. Protein product: CASSRASGAATGELFF.

The chain has TRBV7-2 and TRBJ2-3, with TRBD2 matching 10 bases. This CDR3 contains 16 residues. The germline CDR1 and CDR2 sequences are SGHTA and FQGNSA. V lost 4 bases and J lost 4; bases outside the gene matches: 8. CDR3 sequence reads: CASSSGGAGGADTQYF. The CDR3 DNA is TGTGCCAGCAGCTCCGGTGGAGCGGGAGGGGCAGATACGCAGTATTTT.

The chain links TRBV7-2 to TRBJ2-7; unclear D gene. V lost 5 bases and J lost 4, with 12 bases in between. The CDR3 consists of 13 residues. Per the germline V gene, CDR1 is SGHTA and CDR2 is FQGNSA. DNA of the CDR3: TGTGCCAGCAGCGCCTCGGGTTTTTACGAGCAGTACTTC. It specifies CASSASGFYEQYF.

The rearrangement uses TRBV7-9 and TRBJ1-5; D might be TRBD1 (5 bases). Trimming pared 5 bases from V and 5 bases from J, leaving 22 bases between. Germline values: CDR1 SEHNR, CDR2 FQNEAQ (reference sequence). This CDR3 has 17 residues. The CDR3 DNA reads as TGTGCCAGCAGCGGAACGGGGAGGATGGGGCGCGATCAGCCCCAGCATTTT. Its protein is CASSGTGRMGRDQPQHF.

The V gene is TRBV28, the J gene TRBJ1-1; 11 nucleotides align to TRBD1. With 8 bases clipped from V and 1 base from J, the junction kept 12 bases outside the gene matches. The CDR3 has 17 residues. Germline V CDR1 and CDR2: MDHEN, SYDVKM. The CDR3 DNA reads as TGTGCCAGCGGGTCTCCGATGGACAGGGGGCAGAACACTGAAGCTTTCTTT. It codes for CASGSPMDRGQNTEAFF.

The rearrangement joins TRBV7-9 to TRBJ1-2; D is uncertain. This CDR3 contains 13 residues. V was cut by 0 bases and J by 8 bases, with 10 bases left in between. Germline V CDR1 and CDR2: SEHNR, FQNEAQ (reference sequence). CDR3 amino acids: CASSLAAGSGYTF. The CDR3 DNA reads TGTGCCAGCAGCTTAGCAGCCGGGAGCGGCTACACCTTC. Looking up the rest from reference TRBV7-9 and TRBJ1-2 gives the full variable domain: DTGVSQNPRHKITKRGQNVTFRCDPISEHNRLYWYRQTLGQGPEFLTYFQNEAQLEKSRLLSDRFSAERPKGSFSTLEIQRTEQGDSAMYLCASSLAAGSGYTFGSGTRLTVV.

This chain links TRBV4-2 with TRBJ2-3, with 7 bases identical to TRBD2. The CDR3 is made up of 15 amino acids. Germline V lookup: CDR1 LGHNA, CDR2 YNFKEQ. V lost 2 bases and J lost 6; bases outside the gene matches: 8. CDR3 nucleotide sequence: TGTGCCAGCAGCCAACTGGAGCGGGGCGGGGATACGCAGTATTTT. It yields the protein CASSQLERGGDTQYF.

Only a few counts were recorded for this clone. V and J are TRBV28 and TRBJ1-2, with a tentative D call TRBD1 (6 bases). V was pared by 5 bases and J by 0 bases, with 22 bases between. This CDR3 is built from 18 residues. The V gene's germline CDR1 is MDHEN and CDR2 SYDVKM. CDR3 DNA: TGTGCCAGCAGTGGCGACCCGGGACCCAAGGGGGCTAACTATGGCTACACCTTC. This sequence encodes CASSGDPGPKGANYGYTF.

The genes are TRBV5-6 and TRBJ1-1; D possibly corresponds to TRBD1 (5 bases). Per germline, CDR1 SGHDT and CDR2 YYEEEE. The CDR3 loop spans 17 amino acids. The V gene lost 4 bases and the J gene lost 3 bases, with 22 bases spanning the gap. The CDR3, as DNA: TGTGCCAGCAGCCCCTTCGGTATTGGGGGGTTAGACACTGAAGCTTTCTTT. Translation gives CASSPFGIGGLDTEAFF.

The V call is TRBV24-1, the J call TRBJ2-1; 7 bases are a match to TRBD2. Trimming at V came to 2 bases and at J to 0 bases, leaving 3 bases not matched to a gene. The germline V gene has CDR1 KGHDR and CDR2 SFDVKD. The CDR3 loop spans 16 amino acids. The CDR3 DNA sequence: TGTGCCACCAGTGATTGGGAGGGCCTCTCCTACAATGAGCAGTTCTTC. It translates to CATSDWEGLSYNEQFF.

The CDR3 here is CASSFPPADRDNYEQYF. The CDR3 DNA is TGTGCCAGCAGTTTTCCCCCTGCGGACAGGGACAACTACGAGCAGTACTTC. The rearrangement joins TRBV28 to TRBJ2-7, with TRBD1 identical over 8 bases. CDR1 and CDR2 (germline): MDHEN, SYDVKM. The V and J ends lost 3 bases and 3 bases, in that order; junction bases with no gene match: 13. The CDR3 is made up of 17 amino acids.

J is TRBJ2-3 and V is TRBV4-3, with 10 bases matching TRBD2. The CDR3 runs 18 residues. The V segment lost 0 bases and the J segment 6 bases; nucleotides outside the gene matches: 12. Germline CDR1 is LGHNA and CDR2 is YSLEER. DNA for the CDR3: TGCGCCAGCAGCCAAGATCTGTCTAGCGGGAGCTGGATTGATACGCAGTATTTT. It yields the protein CASSQDLSSGSWIDTQYF.

The chain combines TRBV6-5 with TRBJ2-3; 7 bases agree with TRBD2. The germline V gene has CDR1 MNHEY and CDR2 SVGAGI. The CDR3 has 15 residues. Trimming took 2 bases from V and 1 from J; bases not matched to a gene: 3. CDR3 protein: CASSYRAGGTDTQYF. As DNA, the CDR3 is TGTGCCAGCAGTTACCGGGCGGGGGGCACAGATACGCAGTATTTT.

This chain joins TRBV27 and TRBJ1-3, with D maybe TRBD1 (6 bases). The germline V and J ends were trimmed by 6 bases and 2 bases, with 11 bases remaining between them. The CDR3 consists of 14 residues. In germline, CDR1 is MNHEY, CDR2 SMNVEV (reference sequence). In DNA, the CDR3 is TGTGCCAGCAGCCGCCAGGGGACTGGAAACACCATATATTTT. Translating gives CASSRQGTGNTIYF.

The rearrangement joins TRBV25-1 to TRBJ1-3, with D tentatively TRBD1 (6 bases). Looked up from germline, CDR1 is MGHDK and CDR2 is SYGVNS. The CDR3 runs to 16 residues. Trimming cost V 3 bases and J 4 bases, with 16 bases left between them. The CDR3 loop is CASSDRNRDTGNTIYF. In DNA form, the CDR3 reads TGTGCCAGCAGTGATCGAAACAGGGATACCGGAAACACCATATATTTT.

The V gene is TRBV6-2 or TRBV6-3, the J gene TRBJ1-2; maybe TRBD1 (5 bases). Germline V gene sequence: CDR1 MNHEY, CDR2 SVGEGT. Trimming shortened V by 1 base and J by 6 bases, and 21 bases separated the two germline ends. The CDR3 has 17 residues. CDR3 residues: CASSYYNGGGTDHGYTF. CDR3 DNA sequence: TGTGCCAGCAGTTACTATAATGGCGGCGGGACGGATCATGGCTACACCTTC.

V usage is TRBV9 and J usage is TRBJ2-7, with 9 bases identical to TRBD2. The germline V gene encodes CDR1 SGDLS and CDR2 YYNGEE. The CDR3 spans 16 residues. Germline trimming cut 4 bases from V and 4 bases from J; bases unmatched to any gene: 12. CDR3 nucleotides: TGTGCCAGCAGCCTTACCGGGACTAGCAATTGGTACGAGCAGTACTTC. It is translated as CASSLTGTSNWYEQYF. The variable domain in full, with the rest retrieved from reference TRBV9 and TRBJ2-7, is DSGVTQTPKHLITATGQRVTLRCSPRSGDLSVYWYQQSLDQGLQFLIQYYNGEERAKGNILERFSAQQFPDLHSELNLSSLELGDSALYFCASSLTGTSNWYEQYFGPGTRLTVT.